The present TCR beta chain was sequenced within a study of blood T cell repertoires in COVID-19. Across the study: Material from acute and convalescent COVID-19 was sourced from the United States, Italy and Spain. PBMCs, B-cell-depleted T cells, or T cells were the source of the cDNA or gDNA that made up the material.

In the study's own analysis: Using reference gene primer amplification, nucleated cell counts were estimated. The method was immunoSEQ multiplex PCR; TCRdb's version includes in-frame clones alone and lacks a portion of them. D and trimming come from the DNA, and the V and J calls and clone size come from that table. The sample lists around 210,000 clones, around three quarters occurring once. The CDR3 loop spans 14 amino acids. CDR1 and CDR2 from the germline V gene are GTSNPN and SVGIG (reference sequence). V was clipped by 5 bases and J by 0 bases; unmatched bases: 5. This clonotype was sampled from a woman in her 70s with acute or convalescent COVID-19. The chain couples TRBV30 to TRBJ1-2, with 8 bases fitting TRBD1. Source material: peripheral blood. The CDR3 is CAWARQGTNYGYTF. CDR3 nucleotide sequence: TGTGCCTGGGCCAGACAGGGGACTAACTATGGCTACACCTTC.